This T cell receptor (beta chain) was retrieved from a study of sequential checkpoint blockade in melanoma. Profiled with immunoSEQ multiplex PCR; TCRdb holds only in-frame clones, not every one. This table holds 10,000 to 15,000 clones, roughly two thirds found once. This clone was counted once. The trim removed 0 bases at V and 5 bases at J, leaving 6 bases unmatched. Germline V gene lookup returns CDR1 SNHLY and CDR2 FYNNEI. The CDR3 loop spans 15 amino acids. The sample's treatment: randomized to nivolumab then ipilimumab (arm A) or the reverse (arm B). DNA-damaging chemotherapy had not been given to any patient beforehand. Sorted cells were live CD3+CD8+, lacking CD19 and CD56, from PBMCs.

The source was CD8+ T cells sorted from blood (inferred from file names), collected from a patient given nivolumab and ipilimumab in sequence. V gene TRBV2 combines with J gene TRBJ2-7, with TRBD1 identical over 8 bases. The source is a human donor with melanoma. The CDR3: CASSEADREVDEQYF. CDR3 nucleotides: TGTGCCAGCAGTGAAGCGGACAGGGAGGTCGACGAGCAGTACTTC. Together with reference TRBV2 and TRBJ2-7, the CDR3 gives the full variable domain: EPEVTQTPSHQVTQMGQEVILRCVPISNHLYFYWYRQILGQKVEFLVSFYNNEISEKSEIFDDQFSVERPDGSNFTLKIRSTKLEDSAMYFCASSEADREVDEQYFGPGTRLTVT.